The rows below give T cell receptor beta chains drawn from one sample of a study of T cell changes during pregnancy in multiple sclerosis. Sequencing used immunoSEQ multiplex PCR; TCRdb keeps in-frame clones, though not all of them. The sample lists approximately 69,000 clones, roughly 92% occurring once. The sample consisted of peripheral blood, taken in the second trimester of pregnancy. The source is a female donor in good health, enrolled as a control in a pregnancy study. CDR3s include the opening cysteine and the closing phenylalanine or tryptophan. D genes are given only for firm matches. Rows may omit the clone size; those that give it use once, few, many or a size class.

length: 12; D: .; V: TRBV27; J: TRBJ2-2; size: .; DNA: TGTGCCAGCAGAGGGGGCACCGGGGAGCTGTTTTTT; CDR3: CASRGGTGELFF
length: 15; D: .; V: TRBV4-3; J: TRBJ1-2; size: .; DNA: TGCGCCAGCAGCCAAGGACTGGCAGCTCTCTATGGCTACACCTTC; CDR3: CASSQGLAALYGYTF
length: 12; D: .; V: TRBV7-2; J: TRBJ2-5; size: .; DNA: TGTGCCAGCGGGAGCCGGCGGGAGACCCAGTACTTC; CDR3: CASGSRRETQYF
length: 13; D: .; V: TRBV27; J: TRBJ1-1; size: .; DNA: TGTGCCAGCAGTCCCCTTAGGGGTACTGAAGCTTTCTTT; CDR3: CASSPLRGTEAFF
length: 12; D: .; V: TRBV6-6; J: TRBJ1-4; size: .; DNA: TGTGCCAGCAGGAGTTCGGGGGAAAAACTGTTTTTT; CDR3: CASRSSGEKLFF
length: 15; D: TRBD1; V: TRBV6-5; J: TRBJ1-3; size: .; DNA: TGTGCCAGCAGATCCAGGGGGCTCACTGGAAACACCATATATTTT; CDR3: CASRSRGLTGNTIYF
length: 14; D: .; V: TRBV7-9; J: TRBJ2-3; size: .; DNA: TGTGCCAGCAGCCCTATTGCAAGCACAGATACGCAGTATTTT; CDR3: CASSPIASTDTQYF
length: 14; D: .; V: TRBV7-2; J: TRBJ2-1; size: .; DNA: TGTGCCAGCAGCTTAGGTCCCGTCCCAAGCGAGCAGTTCTTC; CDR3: CASSLGPVPSEQFF
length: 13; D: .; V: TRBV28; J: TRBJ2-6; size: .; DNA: TGTGCCACTAGGCCATCCGGGGCCAACGTCCTGACTTTC; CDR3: CATRPSGANVLTF
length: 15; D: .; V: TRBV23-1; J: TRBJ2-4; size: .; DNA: TGCGCCAGCCGGACGGCACGGGGAGCCAAAAACATTCAGTACTTC; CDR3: CASRTARGAKNIQYF
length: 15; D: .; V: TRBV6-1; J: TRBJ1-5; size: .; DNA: TGTGCCAGCAGTGAAGCGGGGTGGGGAGGTCAGCCCCAGCATTTT; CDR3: CASSEAGWGGQPQHF
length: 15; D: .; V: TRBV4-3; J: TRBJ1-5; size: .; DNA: TGCGCCAGCAGCCAAGTTTTCGCTAGGGGTCAGCCCCAGCATTTT; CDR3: CASSQVFARGQPQHF
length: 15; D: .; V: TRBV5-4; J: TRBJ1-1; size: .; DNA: TGTGCCAGCAGCTCCCGGGACACCATGAACACTGAAGCTTTCTTT; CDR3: CASSSRDTMNTEAFF
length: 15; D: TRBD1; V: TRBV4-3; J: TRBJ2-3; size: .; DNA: TGCGCCAGCAGCCCCAACAGGGGTGGAACAGATACGCAGTATTTT; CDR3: CASSPNRGGTDTQYF
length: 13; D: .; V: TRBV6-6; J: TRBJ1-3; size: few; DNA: TGTGCCAGCAGCCTAGAATCTGGAAACACCATATATTTT; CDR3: CASSLESGNTIYF
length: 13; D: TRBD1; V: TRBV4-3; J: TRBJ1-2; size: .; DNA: TGCGCCAGCAGCCTAGGACAGGGAAGTGGCTACACCTTC; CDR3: CASSLGQGSGYTF
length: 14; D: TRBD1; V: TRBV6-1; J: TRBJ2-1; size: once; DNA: TGTGCCAGCAACGGACAGGGGGCATTGAATGAGCAGTTCTTC; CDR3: CASNGQGALNEQFF
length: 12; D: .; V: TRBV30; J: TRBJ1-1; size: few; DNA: TGTGCCTACGGCGGGCAGCACACTGAAGCTTTCTTT; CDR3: CAYGGQHTEAFF
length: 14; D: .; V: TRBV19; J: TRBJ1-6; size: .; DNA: TGTGCCAGTAGTATCGACGGGGGGCGATCACCCCTCCACTTT; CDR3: CASSIDGGRSPLHF
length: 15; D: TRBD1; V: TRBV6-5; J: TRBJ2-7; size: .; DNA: TGTGCCAGCAGTTACTCGAGGGGACAGGGTTACGAGCAGTACTTC; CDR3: CASSYSRGQGYEQYF
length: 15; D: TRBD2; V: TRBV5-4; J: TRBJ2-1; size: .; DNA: TGTGCCATTACGGGGGGGCTAGCGGGGGACAGGGAGCAGTTCTTC; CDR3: CAITGGLAGDREQFF
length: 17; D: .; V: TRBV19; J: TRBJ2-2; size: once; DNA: TGTGCCAGTAGTTATTCGACTAGTTTGGGTTCACCCGGGGAGCTGTTTTTT; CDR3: CASSYSTSLGSPGELFF
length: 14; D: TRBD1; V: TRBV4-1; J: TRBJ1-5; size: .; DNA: TGCGCCAGCAGCCAAGGACAGGGAAATCAGCCCCAGCATTTT; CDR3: CASSQGQGNQPQHF
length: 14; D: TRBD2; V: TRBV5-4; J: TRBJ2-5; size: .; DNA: TGTGCCAGCAGGTTGGCGGGGGGGGTAGAGACCCAGTACTTC; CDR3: CASRLAGGVETQYF
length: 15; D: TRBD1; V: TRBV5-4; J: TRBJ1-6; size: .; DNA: TGTGCCAGCAGTTCCGGGACAGGGTTTAATTCACCCCTCCACTTT; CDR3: CASSSGTGFNSPLHF
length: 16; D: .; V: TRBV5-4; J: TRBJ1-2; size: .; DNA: TGTGCCAGCAGCCCCAGGGGAACGGGATTTAACTATGGCTACACCTTC; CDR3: CASSPRGTGFNYGYTF
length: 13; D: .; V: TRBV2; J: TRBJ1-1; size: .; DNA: TGTGCCAGCAAGGGCAGGGTTGGCACTGAAGCTTTCTTT; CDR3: CASKGRVGTEAFF
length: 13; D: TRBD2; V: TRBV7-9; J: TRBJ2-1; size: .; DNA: TGTGCCAGCAGCCCTCGGGGGGACAATGAGCAGTTCTTC; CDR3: CASSPRGDNEQFF
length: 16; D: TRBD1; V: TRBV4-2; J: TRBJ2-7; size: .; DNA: TGTGCCAGCAGCCAAGGGGTAGGGACAGACCCCTTCGAGCAGTACTTC; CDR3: CASSQGVGTDPFEQYF
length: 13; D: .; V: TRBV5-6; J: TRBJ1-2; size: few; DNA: TGTGCCAGCACCTTTGGGTCGGAGGGTGGCTACACCTTC; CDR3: CASTFGSEGGYTF
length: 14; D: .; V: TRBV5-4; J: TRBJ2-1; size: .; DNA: TGTGCCAGCAGCTACCCCAGGCTACAAGATGAGCAGTTCTTC; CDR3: CASSYPRLQDEQFF
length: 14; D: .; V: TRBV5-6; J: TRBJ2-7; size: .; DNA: TGTGCCAGCAGCCCCAAGGGAGCTATCCACGAGCAGTACTTC; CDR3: CASSPKGAIHEQYF
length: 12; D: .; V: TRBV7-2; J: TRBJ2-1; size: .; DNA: TGTGCCAGCAGCTTAGCTCGGAATGAGCAGTTCTTC; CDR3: CASSLARNEQFF
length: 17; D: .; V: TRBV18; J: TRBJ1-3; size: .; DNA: TGTGCCAGCTCCATGGACGGACTGCTGAGCTCTGGAAACACCATATATTTT; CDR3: CASSMDGLLSSGNTIYF
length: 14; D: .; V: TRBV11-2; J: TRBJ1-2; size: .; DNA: TGTGCCAGCAGCTTACCAGGGTCGGCGATTGGCTACACCTTC; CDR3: CASSLPGSAIGYTF
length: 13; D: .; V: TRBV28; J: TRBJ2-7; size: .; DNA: TGTGCCAGCAGGTTTACACAAACCTACGAGCAGTACTTC; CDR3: CASRFTQTYEQYF
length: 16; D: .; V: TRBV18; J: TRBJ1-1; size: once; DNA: TGTGCCAGCTCACCCCTGGGACACAGAGGGAACACTGAAGCTTTCTTT; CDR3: CASSPLGHRGNTEAFF
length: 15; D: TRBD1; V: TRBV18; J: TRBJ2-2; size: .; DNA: TGTGCCAGCCCAAAGACAGGGTCTATGACCGGGGAGCTGTTTTTT; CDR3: CASPKTGSMTGELFF
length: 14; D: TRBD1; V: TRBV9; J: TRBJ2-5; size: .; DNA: TGTGCCAGCAGCCCGTGGGACAGGAAAGAGACCCAGTACTTC; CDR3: CASSPWDRKETQYF
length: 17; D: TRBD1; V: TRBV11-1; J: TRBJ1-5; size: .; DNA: TGTGCCAGCAGCCCAGGAAGGAGCAGGGGGTCCAATCAGCCCCAGCATTTT; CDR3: CASSPGRSRGSNQPQHF
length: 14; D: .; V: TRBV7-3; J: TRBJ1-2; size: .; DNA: TGTGCCAGCAGCCTAGAAGGGTGGGGGGGTGGCTACACCTTC; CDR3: CASSLEGWGGGYTF
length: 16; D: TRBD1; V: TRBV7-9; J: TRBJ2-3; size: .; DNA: TGTGCCAGCAGCTTAGGGATCCAGGGGGACACAGATACGCAGTATTTT; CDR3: CASSLGIQGDTDTQYF
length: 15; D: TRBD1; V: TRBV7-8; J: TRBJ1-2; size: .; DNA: TGTGCCAGCAGCTTGGGACAGGGAGCTAACTATGGCTACACCTTC; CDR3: CASSLGQGANYGYTF